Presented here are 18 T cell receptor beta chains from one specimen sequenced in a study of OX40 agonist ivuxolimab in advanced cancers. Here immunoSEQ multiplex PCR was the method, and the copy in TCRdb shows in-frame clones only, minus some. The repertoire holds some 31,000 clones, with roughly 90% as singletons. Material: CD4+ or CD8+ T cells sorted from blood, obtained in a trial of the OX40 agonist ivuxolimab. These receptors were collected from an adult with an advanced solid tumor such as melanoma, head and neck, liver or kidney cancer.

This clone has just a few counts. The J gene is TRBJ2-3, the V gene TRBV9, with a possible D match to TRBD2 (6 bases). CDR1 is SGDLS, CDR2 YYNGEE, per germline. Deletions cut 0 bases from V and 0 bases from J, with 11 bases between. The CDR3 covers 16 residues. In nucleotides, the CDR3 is TGTGCCAGCAGCGTAGATCGGGAGACCAGCACAGATACGCAGTATTTT. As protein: CASSVDRETSTDTQYF.

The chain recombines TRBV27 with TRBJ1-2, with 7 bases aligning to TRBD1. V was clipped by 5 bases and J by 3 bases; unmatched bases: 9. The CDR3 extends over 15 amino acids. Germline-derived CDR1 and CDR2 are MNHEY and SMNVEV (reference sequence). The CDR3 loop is CASSTAHTGDYGYTF. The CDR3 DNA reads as TGTGCCAGCAGTACCGCCCACACAGGGGACTATGGCTACACCTTC.

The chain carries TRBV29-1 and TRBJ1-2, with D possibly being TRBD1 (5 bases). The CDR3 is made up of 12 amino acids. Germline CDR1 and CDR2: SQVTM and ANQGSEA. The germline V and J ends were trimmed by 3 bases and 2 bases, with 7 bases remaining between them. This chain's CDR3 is CSVEDNNYGYTF. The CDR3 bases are TGCAGCGTTGAGGACAACAACTATGGCTACACCTTC.

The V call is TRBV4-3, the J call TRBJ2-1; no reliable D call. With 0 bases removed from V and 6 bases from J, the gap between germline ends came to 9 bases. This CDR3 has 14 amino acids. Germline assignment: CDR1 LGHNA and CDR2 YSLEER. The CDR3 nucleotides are TGCGCCAGCAGCCAAGATACGACGCTCAATGAGCAGTTCTTC. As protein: CASSQDTTLNEQFF.

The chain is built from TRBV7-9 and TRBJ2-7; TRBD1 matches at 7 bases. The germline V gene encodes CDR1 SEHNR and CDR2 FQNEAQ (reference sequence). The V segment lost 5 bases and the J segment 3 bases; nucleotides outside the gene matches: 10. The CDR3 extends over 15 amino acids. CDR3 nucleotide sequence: TGTGCCAGCAGCCCATATAGACAGGGTAACTACGAGCAGTACTTC. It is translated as CASSPYRQGNYEQYF.

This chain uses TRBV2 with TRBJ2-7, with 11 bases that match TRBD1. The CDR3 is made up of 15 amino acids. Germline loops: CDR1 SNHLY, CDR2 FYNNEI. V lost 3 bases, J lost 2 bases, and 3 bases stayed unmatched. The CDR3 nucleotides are TGTGCCAGCAGTGAGGGGACAGGGGGGACCTACGAGCAGTACTTC. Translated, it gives CASSEGTGGTYEQYF.

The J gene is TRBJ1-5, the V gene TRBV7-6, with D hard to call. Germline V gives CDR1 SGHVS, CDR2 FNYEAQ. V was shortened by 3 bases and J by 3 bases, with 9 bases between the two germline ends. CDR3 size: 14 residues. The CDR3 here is CASSFSPDNQPQHF. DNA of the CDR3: TGTGCCAGCAGCTTTTCCCCGGACAATCAGCCCCAGCATTTT.

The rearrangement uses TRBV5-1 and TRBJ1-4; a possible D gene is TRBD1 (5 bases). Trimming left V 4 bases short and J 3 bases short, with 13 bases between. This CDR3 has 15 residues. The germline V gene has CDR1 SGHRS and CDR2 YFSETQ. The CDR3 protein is CASSARDGANEKLFF. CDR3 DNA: TGCGCCAGCAGCGCCCGGGACGGAGCTAATGAAAAACTGTTTTTT.

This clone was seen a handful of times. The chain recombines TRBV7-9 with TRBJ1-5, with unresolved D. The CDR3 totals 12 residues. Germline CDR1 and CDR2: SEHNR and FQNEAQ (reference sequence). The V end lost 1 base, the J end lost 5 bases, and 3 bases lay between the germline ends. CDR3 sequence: CASSLGDQPQHF. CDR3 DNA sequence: TGTGCCAGCAGCTTAGGAGATCAGCCCCAGCATTTT. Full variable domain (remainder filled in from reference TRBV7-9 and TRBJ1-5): DTGVSQNPRHKITKRGQNVTFRCDPISEHNRLYWYRQTLGQGPEFLTYFQNEAQLEKSRLLSDRFSAERPKGSFSTLEIQRTEQGDSAMYLCASSLGDQPQHFGDGTRLSIL.

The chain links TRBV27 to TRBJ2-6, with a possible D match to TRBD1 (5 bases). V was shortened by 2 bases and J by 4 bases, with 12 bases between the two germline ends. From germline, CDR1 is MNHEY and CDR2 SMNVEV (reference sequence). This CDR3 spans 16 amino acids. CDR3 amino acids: CASSLRQGPGANVLTF. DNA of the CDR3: TGTGCCAGCAGTTTACGGCAGGGCCCCGGGGCCAACGTCCTGACTTTC.

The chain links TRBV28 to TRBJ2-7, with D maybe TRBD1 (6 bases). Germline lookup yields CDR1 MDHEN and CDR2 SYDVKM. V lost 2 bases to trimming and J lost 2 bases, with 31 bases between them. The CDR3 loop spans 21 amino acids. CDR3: CASSLRNQARDIHRRAYEQYF. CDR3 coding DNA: TGTGCCAGCAGTTTAAGAAACCAGGCACGGGACATACACCGACGAGCCTACGAGCAGTACTTC.

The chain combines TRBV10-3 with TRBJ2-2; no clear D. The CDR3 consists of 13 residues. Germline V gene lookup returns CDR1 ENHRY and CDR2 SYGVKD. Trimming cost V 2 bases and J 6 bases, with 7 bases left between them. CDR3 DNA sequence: TGTGCCATCAGTGAGGGCCGACCCGGGGAGCTGTTTTTT. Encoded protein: CAISEGRPGELFF.

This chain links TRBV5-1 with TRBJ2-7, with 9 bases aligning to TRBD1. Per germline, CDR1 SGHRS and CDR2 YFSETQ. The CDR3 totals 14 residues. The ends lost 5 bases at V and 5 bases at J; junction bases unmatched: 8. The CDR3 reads CASSSGQGRDEQYF. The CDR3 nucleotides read TGCGCCAGCAGTTCGGGACAGGGTAGGGACGAGCAGTACTTC.

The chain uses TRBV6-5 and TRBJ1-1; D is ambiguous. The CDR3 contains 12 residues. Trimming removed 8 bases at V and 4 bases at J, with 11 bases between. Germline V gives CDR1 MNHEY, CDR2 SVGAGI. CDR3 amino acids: CASGMDATEAFF. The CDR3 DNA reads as TGTGCCAGCGGGATGGACGCCACTGAAGCTTTCTTT.

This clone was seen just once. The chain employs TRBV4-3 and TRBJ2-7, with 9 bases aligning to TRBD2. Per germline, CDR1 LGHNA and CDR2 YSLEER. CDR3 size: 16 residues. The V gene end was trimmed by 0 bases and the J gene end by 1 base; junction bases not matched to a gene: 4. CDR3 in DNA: TGCGCCAGCAGCCAAGATCTAGCGGGAAATTCCTACGAGCAGTACTTC. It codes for CASSQDLAGNSYEQYF.

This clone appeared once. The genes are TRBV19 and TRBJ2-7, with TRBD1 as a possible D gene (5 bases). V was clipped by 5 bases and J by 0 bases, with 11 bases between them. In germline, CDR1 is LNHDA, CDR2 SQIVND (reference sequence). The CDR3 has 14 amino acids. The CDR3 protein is CASSGASGSYEQYF. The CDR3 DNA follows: TGTGCCAGTAGTGGGGCTAGTGGCTCCTACGAGCAGTACTTC.

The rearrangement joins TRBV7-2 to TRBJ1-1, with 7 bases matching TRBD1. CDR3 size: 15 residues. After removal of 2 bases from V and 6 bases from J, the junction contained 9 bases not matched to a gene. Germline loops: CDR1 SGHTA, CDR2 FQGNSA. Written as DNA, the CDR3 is TGTGCCAGCAGCTTATGGGGGGAGGGGGCCGCTGAAGCTTTCTTT. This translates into CASSLWGEGAAEAFF.

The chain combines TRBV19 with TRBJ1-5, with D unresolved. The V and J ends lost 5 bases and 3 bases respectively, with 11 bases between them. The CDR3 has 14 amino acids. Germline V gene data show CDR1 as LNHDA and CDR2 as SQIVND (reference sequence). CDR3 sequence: CASSPRDFNQPQHF. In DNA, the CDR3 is TGTGCCAGTAGTCCGAGGGATTTCAATCAGCCCCAGCATTTT.